The present TCR beta chain was sequenced within a study of blood T cell repertoires in COVID-19. Study details: Some COVID-19 samples were acute and others convalescent; all came from the United States, Italy and Spain. PBMCs, B-cell-depleted T cells, or T cells were the source of the cDNA or gDNA that made up the material.

Authors' analysis steps: The assay estimated nucleated cells by amplifying reference gene primers. Measured with immunoSEQ multiplex PCR; TCRdb has only the in-frame clones, and not every one. V and J calls and clone size are given by that table; D and trimming were obtained from the DNA. The data hold approximately 46,000 clones, with 88% observed a single time. The source material was peripheral blood. This TCR was sampled from a human donor in a cohort sampled during active COVID-19.

The CDR3 sequence: CSVDRTRETQYF. CDR3 in DNA: TGCAGCGTCGACCGTACGCGGGAGACCCAGTACTTC. V gene TRBV29-1 combines with J gene TRBJ2-5; D uncertain. Trimming took 6 bases from V and 5 from J, leaving 13 bases between them. This CDR3 has 12 amino acids. Germline V gives CDR1 SQVTM, CDR2 ANQGSEA.